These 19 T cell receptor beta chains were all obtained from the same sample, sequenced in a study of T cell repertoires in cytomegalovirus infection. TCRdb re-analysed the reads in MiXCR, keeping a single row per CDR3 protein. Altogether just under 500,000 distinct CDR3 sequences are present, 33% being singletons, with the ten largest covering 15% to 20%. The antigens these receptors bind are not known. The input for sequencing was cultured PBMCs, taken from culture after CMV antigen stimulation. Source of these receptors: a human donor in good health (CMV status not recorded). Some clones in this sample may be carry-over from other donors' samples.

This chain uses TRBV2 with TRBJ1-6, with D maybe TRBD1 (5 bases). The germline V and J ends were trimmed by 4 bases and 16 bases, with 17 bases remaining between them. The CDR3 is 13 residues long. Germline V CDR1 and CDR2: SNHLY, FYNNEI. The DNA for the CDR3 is TGTGCCAGCAGTGGATTGCGGGGGAATGTTCTCCACTTT. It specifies CASSGLRGNVLHF. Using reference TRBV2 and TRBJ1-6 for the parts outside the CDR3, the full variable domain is EPEVTQTPSHQVTQMGQEVILRCVPISNHLYFYWYRQILGQKVEFLVSFYNNEISEKSEIFDDQFSVERPDGSNFTLKIRSTKLEDSAMYFCASSGLRGNVLHFGNGTRLTVT.

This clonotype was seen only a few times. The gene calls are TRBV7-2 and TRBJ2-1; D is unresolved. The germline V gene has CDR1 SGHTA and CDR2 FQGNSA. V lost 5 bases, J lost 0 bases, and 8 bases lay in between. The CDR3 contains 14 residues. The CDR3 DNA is TGTGCCAGCAGCCTGTTCACCTCCTACAATGAGCAGTTCTTC. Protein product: CASSLFTSYNEQFF.

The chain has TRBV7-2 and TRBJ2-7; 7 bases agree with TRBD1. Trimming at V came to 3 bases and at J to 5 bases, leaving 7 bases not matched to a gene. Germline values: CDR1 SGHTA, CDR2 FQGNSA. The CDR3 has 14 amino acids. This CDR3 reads CASSFLTGADEQYF. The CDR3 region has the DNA TGTGCCAGCAGCTTCCTCACAGGGGCTGACGAGCAGTACTTC.

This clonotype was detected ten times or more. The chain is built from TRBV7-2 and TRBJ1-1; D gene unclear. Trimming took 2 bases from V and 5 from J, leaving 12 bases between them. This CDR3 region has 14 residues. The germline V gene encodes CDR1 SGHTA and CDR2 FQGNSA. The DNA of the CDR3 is TGTGCCAGCAGCTTATTTGCCACCCAGACTGAAGCTTTCTTT. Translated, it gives CASSLFATQTEAFF.

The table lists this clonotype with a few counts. The CDR3 nucleotides read TGTGCCAGCAGCTTAGCGCGGCTAGCGGAAATGGGCTACAATGAGCAGTTCTTC. Translated, it gives CASSLARLAEMGYNEQFF. V usage is TRBV7-8 and J usage is TRBJ2-1; 7 bases agree with TRBD2. Trimming removed 0 bases from V and 3 bases from J; junction bases left unmatched: 11. Germline CDR1 and CDR2: SGHVS and FQNEAQ. This CDR3 is 18 amino acids long.

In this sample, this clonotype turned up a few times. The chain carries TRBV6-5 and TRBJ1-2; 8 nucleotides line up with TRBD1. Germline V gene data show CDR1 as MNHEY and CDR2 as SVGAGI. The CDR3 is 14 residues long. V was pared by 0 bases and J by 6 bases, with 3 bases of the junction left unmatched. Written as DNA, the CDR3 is TGTGCCAGCAGTTACTCCTGGACAGGGAATGGCTACACCTTC. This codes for CASSYSWTGNGYTF.

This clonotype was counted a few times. CDR3 residues: CASSIVYSNQPQHF. The CDR3 DNA sequence: TGTGCCAGTAGTATAGTGTATAGCAATCAGCCCCAGCATTTT. The chain joins TRBV19 to TRBJ1-5; no clear D. This CDR3 comprises 14 residues. The germline V and J ends were trimmed by 1 base and 0 bases, with 4 bases remaining between them. Germline V CDR1 and CDR2: LNHDA, SQIVND (reference sequence). The full variable domain, with the rest looked up from reference TRBV19 and TRBJ1-5, is DGGITQSPKYLFRKEGQNVTLSCEQNLNHDAMYWYRQDPGQGLRLIYYSQIVNDFQKGDIAEGYSVSREKKESFPLTVTSAQKNPTAFYLCASSIVYSNQPQHFGDGTRLSIL.

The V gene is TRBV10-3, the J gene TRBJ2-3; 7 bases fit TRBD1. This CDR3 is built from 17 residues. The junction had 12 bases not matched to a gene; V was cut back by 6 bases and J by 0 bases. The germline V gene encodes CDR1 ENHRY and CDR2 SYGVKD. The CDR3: CAIRTNRQGSSTDTQYF. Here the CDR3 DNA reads TGTGCCATCAGGACAAACCGACAGGGATCTAGCACAGATACGCAGTATTTT.

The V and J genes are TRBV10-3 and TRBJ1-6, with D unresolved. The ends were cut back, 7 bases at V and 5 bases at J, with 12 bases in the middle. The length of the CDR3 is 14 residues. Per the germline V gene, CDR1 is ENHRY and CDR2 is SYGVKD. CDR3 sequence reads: CAIKEGIDNSPLHF. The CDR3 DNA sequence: TGTGCCATCAAGGAGGGTATAGATAATTCACCCCTCCACTTT.

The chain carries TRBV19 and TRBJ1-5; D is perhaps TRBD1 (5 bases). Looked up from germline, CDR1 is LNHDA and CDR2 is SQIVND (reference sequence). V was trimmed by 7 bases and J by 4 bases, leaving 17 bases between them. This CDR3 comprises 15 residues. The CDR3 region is CASTVRSAGNQPQHF. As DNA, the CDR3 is TGTGCCAGTACCGTAAGGTCGGCAGGGAATCAGCCCCAGCATTTT.

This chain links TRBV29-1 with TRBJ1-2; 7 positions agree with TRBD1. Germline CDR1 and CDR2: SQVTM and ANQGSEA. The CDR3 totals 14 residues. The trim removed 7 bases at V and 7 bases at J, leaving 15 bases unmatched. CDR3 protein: CSGLLQGRVSGYTF. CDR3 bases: TGCAGCGGCCTTTTACAGGGGAGAGTGAGTGGCTACACCTTC. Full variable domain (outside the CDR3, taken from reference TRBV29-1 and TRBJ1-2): SAVISQKPSRDICQRGTSLTIQCQVDSQVTMMFWYRQQPGQSLTLIATANQGSEATYESGFVIDKFPISRPNLTFSTLTVSNMSPEDSSIYLCSGLLQGRVSGYTFGSGTRLTVV.

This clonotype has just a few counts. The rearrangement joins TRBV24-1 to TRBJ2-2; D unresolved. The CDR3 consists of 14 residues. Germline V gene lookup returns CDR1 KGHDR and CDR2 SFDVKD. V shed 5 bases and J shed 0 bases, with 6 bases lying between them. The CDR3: CATSVKANTGELFF. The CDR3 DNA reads TGTGCCACCAGTGTGAAAGCGAACACCGGGGAGCTGTTTTTT.

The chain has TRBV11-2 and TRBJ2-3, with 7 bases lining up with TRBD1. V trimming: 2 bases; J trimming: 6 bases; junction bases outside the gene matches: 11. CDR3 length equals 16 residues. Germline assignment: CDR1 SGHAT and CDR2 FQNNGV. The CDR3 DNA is TGTGCCAGCAGCTTATTAGGTGGGGCCAGGGGGGATACGCAGTATTTT. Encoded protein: CASSLLGGARGDTQYF.

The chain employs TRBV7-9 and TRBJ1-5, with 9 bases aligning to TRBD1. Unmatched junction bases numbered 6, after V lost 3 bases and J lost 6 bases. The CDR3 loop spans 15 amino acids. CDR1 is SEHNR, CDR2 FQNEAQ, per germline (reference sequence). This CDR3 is CASSFEGQGTQPQHF. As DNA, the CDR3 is TGTGCCAGCAGCTTTGAGGGACAGGGTACTCAGCCCCAGCATTTT.

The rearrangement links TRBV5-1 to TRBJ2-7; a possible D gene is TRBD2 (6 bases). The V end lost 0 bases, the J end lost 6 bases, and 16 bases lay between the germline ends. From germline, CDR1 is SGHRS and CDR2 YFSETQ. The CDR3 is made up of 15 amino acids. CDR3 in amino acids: CASSLDTSPTSEQYF. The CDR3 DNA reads TGCGCCAGCAGCTTGGACACTAGCCCCACCTCCGAGCAGTACTTC.

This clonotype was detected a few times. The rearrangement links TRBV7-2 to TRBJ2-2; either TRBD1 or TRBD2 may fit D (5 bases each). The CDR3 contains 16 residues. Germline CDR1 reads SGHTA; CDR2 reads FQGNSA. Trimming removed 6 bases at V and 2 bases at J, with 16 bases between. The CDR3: CASSQKGTPNTGELFF. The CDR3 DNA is TGTGCCAGCAGTCAAAAGGGGACGCCCAACACCGGGGAGCTGTTTTTT. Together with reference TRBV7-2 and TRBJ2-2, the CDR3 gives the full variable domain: GAGVSQSPSNKVTEKGKDVELRCDPISGHTALYWYRQSLGQGLEFLIYFQGNSAPDKSGLPSDRFSAERTGGSVSTLTIQRTQQEDSAVYLCASSQKGTPNTGELFFGEGSRLTVL.

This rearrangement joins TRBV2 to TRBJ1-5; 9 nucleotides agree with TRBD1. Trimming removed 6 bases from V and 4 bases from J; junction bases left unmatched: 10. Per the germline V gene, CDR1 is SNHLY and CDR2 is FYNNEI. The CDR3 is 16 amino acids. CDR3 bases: TGTGCCAGCAGCCGGGACAGGGTTGTCGGGAATCAGCCCCAGCATTTT. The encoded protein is CASSRDRVVGNQPQHF. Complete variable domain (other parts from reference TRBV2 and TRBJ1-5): EPEVTQTPSHQVTQMGQEVILRCVPISNHLYFYWYRQILGQKVEFLVSFYNNEISEKSEIFDDQFSVERPDGSNFTLKIRSTKLEDSAMYFCASSRDRVVGNQPQHFGDGTRLSIL.

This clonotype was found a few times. The CDR3 here is CASSQVGTVDTGELFF. The DNA for the CDR3 is TGCGCCAGCAGCCAAGTGGGGACAGTTGACACCGGGGAGCTGTTTTTT. J is TRBJ2-2 and V is TRBV4-1, with 7 positions matching TRBD1. V shed 1 base and J 3 bases; nucleotides not matched to a gene: 5. This CDR3 region has 16 residues. The V gene's germline CDR1 is MGHRA and CDR2 YSYEKL.

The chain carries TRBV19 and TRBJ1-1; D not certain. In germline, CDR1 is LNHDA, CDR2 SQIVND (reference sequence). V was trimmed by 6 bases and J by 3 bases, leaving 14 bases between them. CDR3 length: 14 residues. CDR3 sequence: CASSEPGRDTEAFF. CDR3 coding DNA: TGTGCCAGTAGCGAGCCCGGACGGGACACTGAAGCTTTCTTT.